What follows is one TCR beta chain and its context. Trimming took off 3 bases at V and 9 bases at J, with 12 bases between the two ends. The CDR3 loop spans 14 amino acids. Per germline, CDR1 SGHTA and CDR2 FQGNSA. The sample is drawn from a study of control samples from healthy donors and cancer patients. Assay: immunoSEQ multiplex PCR; the TCRdb copy retains only in-frame clones and omits some. The sample yields about 110,000 clones, almost 85% seen once. This sequence originates from a man younger than 35 in good health. The sequenced material came from blood. V and J are TRBV7-2 and TRBJ1-6; D is ambiguous. The CDR3 DNA is TGTGCCAGCAGCTTCCCCCAGAAGATTTCACCCCTCCACTTT. This translates into CASSFPQKISPLHF.